The clone carrying this T cell receptor beta chain has just a few counts. This sample was included in a study of beta chain features in type 1 diabetes. Investigators reverse transcribed all isolated RNA, so they sequenced expressed TCRB transcripts. Some clones are missing from TCRdb's copy, which holds only in-frame ones; the method was immunoSEQ multiplex PCR. The sample holds under 450,000 clones, approximately 13% seen once. Sequencing input: naive CD4+ T cells from blood. The source is a man aged 25 to 40 in good health.

The CDR3 reads CAISEREGFNSPLHF. CDR3 nucleotides: TGTGCCATCAGTGAGAGGGAGGGGTTCAATTCACCCCTCCACTTT. This chain links TRBV10-3 with TRBJ1-6, with D possibly matching TRBD1 (5 bases). The CDR3 spans 15 residues. Germline values: CDR1 ENHRY, CDR2 SYGVKD. Trimming stripped 2 bases from V and 7 bases from J, with 12 bases between.